Each of the 31 T cell receptor beta chains below was sequenced from the same sample in a study of T cell changes during pregnancy in multiple sclerosis. Profiled with immunoSEQ multiplex PCR; TCRdb holds only in-frame clones, not every one. The sample lists more than 80,000 clones; roughly nine tenths were seen once. The sample in question was PBMCs, obtained in the first trimester of pregnancy. All receptors derive from a female donor in good health, serving as a control in a pregnancy study. Some clones in this sample may be carry-over from other donors' samples.

CDR3 amino acids: CASSGPGKFTGELFF. CDR3 DNA sequence: TGTGCCAGCAGTGGGCCGGGGAAGTTCACCGGGGAGCTGTTTTTT. This chain joins TRBV28 and TRBJ2-2, with D tentatively TRBD2 (5 bases). The V end was cut by 5 bases, the J end by 4 bases, with 14 bases between. CDR1 is MDHEN, CDR2 SYDVKM, per germline. The CDR3 is made up of 15 amino acids.

The chain combines TRBV10-3 with TRBJ1-1; no clear D. Germline V gene data show CDR1 as ENHRY and CDR2 as SYGVKD. The CDR3 totals 15 residues. The V gene lost 0 bases and the J gene lost 4 bases, with 12 bases spanning the gap. CDR3: CAISESESRGTEAFF. The CDR3 nucleotides are TGTGCCATCAGTGAGTCGGAGAGCCGGGGCACTGAAGCTTTCTTT.

This clone was counted a single time. This chain uses TRBV7-2 with TRBJ2-2; 14 positions match TRBD2. This CDR3 spans 18 amino acids. V shed 5 bases, J shed 2 bases, and the junction held 7 bases outside the gene matches. Germline values: CDR1 SGHTA, CDR2 FQGNSA. The DNA of the CDR3 is TGTGCCAGCAGCGGACGGGGACTAGCGGGAGTCAACACCGGGGAGCTGTTTTTT. It yields the protein CASSGRGLAGVNTGELFF.

This clone was detected a few times. The V and J genes are TRBV6-4 and TRBJ1-6; D possibly corresponds to TRBD1 (5 bases). With 0 bases removed from V and 14 bases from J, the gap between germline ends came to 8 bases. Germline V gene data show CDR1 as MRHNA and CDR2 as SNTAGT. This CDR3 spans 12 amino acids. The CDR3 region is CASSDSRQTLHF. CDR3 nucleotides: TGTGCCAGCAGTGACTCGAGACAGACCCTCCACTTT.

The rearrangement links TRBV6-5 to TRBJ2-1; tentatively, D is TRBD2 (5 bases). Trimming took 8 bases from V and 12 from J, leaving 14 bases between them. Germline V gene sequence: CDR1 MNHEY, CDR2 SVGAGI. This CDR3 has 11 amino acids. The CDR3 region is CASGPLVRQFF. For the CDR3, the DNA is TGTGCCAGCGGCCCACTAGTTCGGCAGTTCTTC.

V usage is TRBV4-3 and J usage is TRBJ2-2; 8 nucleotides line up with TRBD2. The V gene end was trimmed by 6 bases and the J gene end by 8 bases; junction bases not matched to a gene: 5. CDR1 is LGHNA, CDR2 YSLEER, per germline. The length of the CDR3 is 13 residues. The CDR3 protein is CASSREGRGELFF. CDR3 DNA sequence: TGCGCCAGCAGTCGGGAGGGCCGGGGGGAGCTGTTTTTT.

The rearrangement links TRBV19 to TRBJ2-5; 13 positions match TRBD2. There are 16 residues in the CDR3. Unmatched junction bases numbered 3, after V lost 2 bases and J lost 3 bases. Looked up from germline, CDR1 is LNHDA and CDR2 is SQIVND (reference sequence). The CDR3 loop is CASSIFGLAGEETQYF. The CDR3 coding sequence is TGTGCCAGTAGTATATTCGGACTAGCGGGGGAAGAGACCCAGTACTTC.

V is TRBV10-1 and J is TRBJ2-3; TRBD2 agrees at 8 bases. This CDR3 region has 17 residues. The junction had 19 bases not matched to a gene; V was cut back by 11 bases and J by 3 bases. The germline CDR1 and CDR2 sequences are WNHNN and SYGVQD (reference sequence). CDR3 bases: TGCGCCGGATCACCGGGCGAGTCCCAGCGGGGGACAGATACGCAGTATTTT. It is translated as CAGSPGESQRGTDTQYF.

The chain carries TRBV6-1 and TRBJ2-5, with D possibly matching TRBD2 (6 bases). Looked up from germline, CDR1 is MNHNS and CDR2 is SASEGT. The germline V and J ends were trimmed by 4 bases and 1 base, with 16 bases remaining between them. The CDR3 spans 16 residues. The CDR3 DNA reads TGTGCCAGCAGTGCTAGCCGCCGGGACTTCCAAGAGACCCAGTACTTC. The encoded protein is CASSASRRDFQETQYF.

V gene TRBV10-1 combines with J gene TRBJ2-3; D perhaps matches TRBD2 (6 bases). CDR1 and CDR2 from the germline V gene are WNHNN and SYGVQD (reference sequence). The CDR3 spans 15 residues. The V gene lost 3 bases and the J gene lost 7 bases, with 17 bases spanning the gap. The CDR3 loop reads CASSESGLASNTQYF. The CDR3 DNA follows: TGCGCCAGCAGTGAATCGGGGCTAGCGTCGAATACGCAGTATTTT.

The chain couples TRBV7-8 to TRBJ2-2, with a tentative D call TRBD1 (5 bases). The CDR3 runs 16 residues. CDR1 and CDR2 (germline): SGHVS, FQNEAQ. Trimming pared 2 bases from V and 1 base from J, leaving 11 bases between. CDR3 region: CASSLRTSLNTGELFF. The CDR3 coding sequence is TGTGCCAGCAGCTTAAGGACAAGCCTGAACACCGGGGAGCTGTTTTTT.

The chain recombines TRBV27 with TRBJ1-5, with D unclear. Trimming left V 7 bases short and J 3 bases short, with 13 bases between. The V gene's germline CDR1 is MNHEY and CDR2 SMNVEV (reference sequence). CDR3 length equals 14 residues. The CDR3 region is CASTRGPSNQPQHF. For the CDR3, the DNA is TGTGCCAGCACCCGCGGGCCTTCCAATCAGCCCCAGCATTTT.

The J gene is TRBJ2-7, the V gene TRBV6-6; D is unclear. Between the trimmed V and J ends, which lost 5 bases and 3 bases, there was a span of 8 bases. The CDR3 length is 12 residues. The germline V gene has CDR1 MNHNY and CDR2 SVGAGI (reference sequence). CDR3 nucleotides: TGTGCCAGCAGTCGCAGTGTCTACGAGCAGTACTTC. Its protein is CASSRSVYEQYF.

The rearrangement uses TRBV5-4 and TRBJ2-1, with D tentatively TRBD1 (6 bases). This CDR3 region has 13 residues. Deletions cut 4 bases from V and 5 bases from J, with 10 bases between. Germline V lookup: CDR1 SGHNT, CDR2 YYREEE (reference sequence). The DNA for the CDR3 is TGTGCCAGCAGCCGGGGACAAGACAATGAGCAGTTCTTC. This encodes CASSRGQDNEQFF.

The chain carries TRBV28 and TRBJ2-3, with a possible D match to TRBD2 (7 bases). CDR3 length equals 15 residues. Trimming removed 1 base at V and 6 bases at J, with 14 bases between. Germline V gene sequence: CDR1 MDHEN, CDR2 SYDVKM. The CDR3 DNA is TGTGCCAGCAGTTTATTTAGGGGGGAGGGGGATACGCAGTATTTT. Residues: CASSLFRGEGDTQYF.

V usage is TRBV19 and J usage is TRBJ2-1; 10 bases fit TRBD1. Germline assignment: CDR1 LNHDA and CDR2 SQIVND (reference sequence). Trimming cost V 3 bases and J 4 bases; bases outside gene matches: 0. CDR3 size: 14 residues. CDR3 loop: CASSMDRGYNEQFF. CDR3 DNA sequence: TGTGCCAGTAGTATGGACAGGGGGTACAATGAGCAGTTCTTC.

This chain links TRBV5-1 with TRBJ1-3; 10 nucleotides align to TRBD1. The CDR3 totals 15 residues. Per the germline V gene, CDR1 is SGHRS and CDR2 is YFSETQ. Germline trimming cut 4 bases from V and 3 bases from J; bases unmatched to any gene: 4. CDR3 nucleotides: TGCGCCAGCAGCCGACAGGGGGCAGGTGGAAACACCATATATTTT. It translates to CASSRQGAGGNTIYF.

The rearrangement links TRBV11-1 to TRBJ2-2; 11 bases align to TRBD1. Germline values: CDR1 SGHAT, CDR2 FQDESV (reference sequence). The J segment lost 5 bases and the V segment lost 1 base, leaving 0 bases of the junction unmatched. The CDR3 loop spans 15 amino acids. The CDR3 here is CASSLGDRGTGELFF. The CDR3 nucleotides are TGTGCCAGCAGCTTAGGGGACAGGGGGACCGGGGAGCTGTTTTTT.

The rearrangement joins TRBV6-4 to TRBJ2-6; the D gene is possibly TRBD2 (6 bases). Germline CDR1 MRHNA, CDR2 SNTAGT. Trimming stripped 7 bases from V and 1 base from J, with 17 bases between. The CDR3 extends over 17 amino acids. For the CDR3, the DNA is TGTGCCAGCATTTTAAGGGGAGGCATATCTGGGGCCAACGTCCTGACTTTC. Translated, it gives CASILRGGISGANVLTF.

This chain connects TRBV6-1 to TRBJ2-7; a possible D gene is TRBD2 (6 bases). Trimming left V 6 bases short and J 1 base short, with 13 bases between. In germline, CDR1 is MNHNS, CDR2 SASEGT. The CDR3 sequence is 14 residues long. In DNA, the CDR3 is TGTGCCAGCAGGGCCGGGACTGCATCCTACGAGCAGTACTTC. Translation gives CASRAGTASYEQYF.

This chain connects TRBV9 to TRBJ1-2; D gene unclear. The CDR3 extends over 14 amino acids. The germline CDR1 and CDR2 sequences are SGDLS and YYNGEE. Trimming left V 0 bases short and J 4 bases short, with 10 bases between. This CDR3 is CASSVEGSGYGYTF. The CDR3 DNA is TGTGCCAGCAGCGTAGAAGGGAGCGGCTATGGCTACACCTTC. The variable domain in full, with the rest retrieved from reference TRBV9 and TRBJ1-2, is DSGVTQTPKHLITATGQRVTLRCSPRSGDLSVYWYQQSLDQGLQFLIQYYNGEERAKGNILERFSAQQFPDLHSELNLSSLELGDSALYFCASSVEGSGYGYTFGSGTRLTVV.

CDR3 DNA: TGTGCCAGCAGGCCCTCGCCGGGACAGGGCGGCTACACCTTC. Its translation is CASRPSPGQGGYTF. The V gene is TRBV28, the J gene TRBJ1-2; TRBD1 agrees at 9 bases. Germline V gene data show CDR1 as MDHEN and CDR2 as SYDVKM. This CDR3 contains 14 residues. Germline trimming cut 6 bases from V and 8 bases from J; bases unmatched to any gene: 10.

The chain is built from TRBV6-5 and TRBJ2-5; tentative D call: TRBD2 (6 bases). Germline V gives CDR1 MNHEY, CDR2 SVGAGI. This CDR3 contains 16 residues. Deletions cut 2 bases from V and 2 bases from J, with 15 bases between. CDR3 DNA sequence: TGTGCCAGCAGTTACCTTAGCGGACCGGGGCAAGAGACCCAGTACTTC. It translates to CASSYLSGPGQETQYF.

This rearrangement joins TRBV28 to TRBJ2-7, with D unclear. Per the germline V gene, CDR1 is MDHEN and CDR2 is SYDVKM. V was shortened by 2 bases and J by 6 bases, with 8 bases between the two germline ends. The CDR3 runs 12 residues. The CDR3 protein is CASSLLPSEQYF. The DNA for the CDR3 is TGTGCCAGCAGTTTACTCCCCTCCGAGCAGTACTTC. Drawing the rest from reference TRBV28 and TRBJ2-7, the complete variable domain is DVKVTQSSRYLVKRTGEKVFLECVQDMDHENMFWYRQDPGLGLRLIYFSYDVKMKEKGDIPEGYSVSREKKERFSLILESASTNQTSMYLCASSLLPSEQYFGPGTRLTVT.

This sequence joins TRBV5-6 and TRBJ2-2; D is perhaps TRBD1 (5 bases). CDR3 length equals 17 residues. Germline lookup yields CDR1 SGHDT and CDR2 YYEEEE. V was cut by 1 base and J by 4 bases, with 17 bases left in between. The CDR3 DNA reads as TGTGCCAGCAGCTTGTTGGGGCAGACATTATCCACCGGGGAGCTGTTTTTT. This sequence encodes CASSLLGQTLSTGELFF.

In its sample, this clone was seen once. This chain joins TRBV5-6 and TRBJ1-6; D not resolved. The CDR3 is 14 amino acids. The V end lost 0 bases, the J end lost 9 bases, and 10 bases lay between the germline ends. Germline V gene data show CDR1 as SGHDT and CDR2 as YYEEEE. The CDR3 DNA reads TGTGCCAGCAGCTTGGGAAGGTCGGGTTCACCCCTCCACTTT. Protein product: CASSLGRSGSPLHF.

The chain joins TRBV19 to TRBJ1-5; 7 bases map to TRBD1. The length of the CDR3 is 16 residues. The germline CDR1 and CDR2 sequences are LNHDA and SQIVND (reference sequence). V shed 4 bases, J shed 3 bases, and the junction held 9 bases outside the gene matches. The CDR3 DNA reads as TGTGCCAGTAGTACCCTGGGGGACAGCGCCAATCAGCCCCAGCATTTT. Translation: CASSTLGDSANQPQHF.

This clone is medium-sized in the sample. The J gene is TRBJ2-1, the V gene TRBV6-4; TRBD2 might be the D (6 bases). V lost 0 bases and J lost 6, with 6 bases in between. The CDR3 runs 13 residues. Per germline, CDR1 MRHNA and CDR2 SNTAGT. The CDR3 spells CASSDSTSNEQFF. The DNA of the CDR3 is TGTGCCAGCAGTGACTCGACTAGCAATGAGCAGTTCTTC.

The V gene is TRBV10-3, the J gene TRBJ2-3, with 7 bases aligning to TRBD2. The germline gives CDR1 ENHRY, CDR2 SYGVKD. Trimming cost V 3 bases and J 1 base; bases outside gene matches: 7. This CDR3 region has 16 residues. CDR3 protein: CAISDRSSGGTDTQYF. Here the CDR3 DNA reads TGTGCCATCAGTGATCGGTCTAGCGGAGGCACAGATACGCAGTATTTT.

The rearrangement links TRBV19 to TRBJ1-1; 8 bases align to TRBD1. Germline CDR1 and CDR2: LNHDA and SQIVND (reference sequence). Trimming at V came to 5 bases and at J to 1 base, leaving 3 bases not matched to a gene. The CDR3 is made up of 14 amino acids. CDR3 in amino acids: CASSLGQGNTEAFF. The CDR3 bases are TGTGCCAGTAGTCTTGGACAGGGGAACACTGAAGCTTTCTTT.

The rearrangement uses TRBV19 and TRBJ2-1, with TRBD2 matching 10 bases. This CDR3 is built from 15 residues. The germline V gene encodes CDR1 LNHDA and CDR2 SQIVND (reference sequence). J gave up 4 bases and V 3 bases, and 3 bases lay outside the gene matches. CDR3 region: CASSIAAGGYNEQFF. The CDR3, as DNA: TGTGCCAGTAGTATCGCAGCGGGAGGGTACAATGAGCAGTTCTTC. The entire variable domain, with the rest obtained from reference TRBV19 and TRBJ2-1, is as follows: DGGITQSPKYLFRKEGQNVTLSCEQNLNHDAMYWYRQDPGQGLRLIYYSQIVNDFQKGDIAEGYSVSREKKESFPLTVTSAQKNPTAFYLCASSIAAGGYNEQFFGPGTRLTVL.